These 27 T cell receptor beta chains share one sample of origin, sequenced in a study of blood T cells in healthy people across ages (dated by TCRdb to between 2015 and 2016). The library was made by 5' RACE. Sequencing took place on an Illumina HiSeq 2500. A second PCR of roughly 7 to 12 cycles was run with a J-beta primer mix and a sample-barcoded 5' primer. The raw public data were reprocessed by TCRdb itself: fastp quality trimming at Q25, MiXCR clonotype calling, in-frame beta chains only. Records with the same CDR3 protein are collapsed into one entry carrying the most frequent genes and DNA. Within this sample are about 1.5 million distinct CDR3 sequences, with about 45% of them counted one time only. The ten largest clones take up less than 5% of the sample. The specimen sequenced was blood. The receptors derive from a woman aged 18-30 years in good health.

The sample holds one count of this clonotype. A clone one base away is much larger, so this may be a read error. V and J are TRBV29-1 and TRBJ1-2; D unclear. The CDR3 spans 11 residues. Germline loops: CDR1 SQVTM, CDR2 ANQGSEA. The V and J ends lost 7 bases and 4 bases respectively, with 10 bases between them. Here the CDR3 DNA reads TGCAGCGGTGAGGAGACCTATGGCTACACCTTC. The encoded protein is CSGEETYGYTF.

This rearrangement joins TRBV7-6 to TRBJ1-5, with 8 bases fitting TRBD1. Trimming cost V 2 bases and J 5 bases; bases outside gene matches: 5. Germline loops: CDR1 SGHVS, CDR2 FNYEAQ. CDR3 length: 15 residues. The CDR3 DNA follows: TGTGCCAGCAGCTTAATGACAGGGGCGGATCAGCCCCAGCATTTT. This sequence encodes CASSLMTGADQPQHF.

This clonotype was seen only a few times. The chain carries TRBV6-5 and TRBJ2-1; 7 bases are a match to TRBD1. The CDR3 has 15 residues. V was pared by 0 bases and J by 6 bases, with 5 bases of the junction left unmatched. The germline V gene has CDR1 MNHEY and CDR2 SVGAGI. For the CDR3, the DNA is TGTGCCAGCAGTTACTCCCAGGGGGATGCCAATGAGCAGTTCTTC. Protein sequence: CASSYSQGDANEQFF.

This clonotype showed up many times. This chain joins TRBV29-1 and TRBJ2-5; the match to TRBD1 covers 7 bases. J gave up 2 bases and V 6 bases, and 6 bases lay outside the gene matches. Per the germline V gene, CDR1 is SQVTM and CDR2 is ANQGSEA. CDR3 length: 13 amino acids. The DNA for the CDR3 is TGCAGCGTATACAGGGGTGGGCAAGAGACCCAGTACTTC. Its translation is CSVYRGGQETQYF.

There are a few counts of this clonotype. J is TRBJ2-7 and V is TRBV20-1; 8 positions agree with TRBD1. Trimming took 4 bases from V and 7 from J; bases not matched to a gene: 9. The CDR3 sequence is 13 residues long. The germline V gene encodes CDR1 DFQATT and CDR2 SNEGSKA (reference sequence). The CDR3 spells CSAKVQGAQEQYF. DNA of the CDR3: TGCAGTGCTAAGGTCCAGGGGGCTCAGGAGCAGTACTTC.

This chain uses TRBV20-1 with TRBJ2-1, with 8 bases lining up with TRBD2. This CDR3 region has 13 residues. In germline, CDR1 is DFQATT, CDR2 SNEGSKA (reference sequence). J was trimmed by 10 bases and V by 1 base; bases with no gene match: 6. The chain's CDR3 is CSARAGSGAEQFF. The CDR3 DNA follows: TGCAGTGCTAGAGCGGGTAGCGGGGCCGAGCAGTTCTTC.

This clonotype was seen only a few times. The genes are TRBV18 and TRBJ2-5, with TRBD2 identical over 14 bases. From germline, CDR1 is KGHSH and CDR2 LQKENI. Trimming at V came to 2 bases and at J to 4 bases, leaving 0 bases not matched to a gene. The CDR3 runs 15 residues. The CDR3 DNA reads TGTGCCAGCTCACCAGGGACTAGCGGGAGAGAGACCCAGTACTTC. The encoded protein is CASSPGTSGRETQYF. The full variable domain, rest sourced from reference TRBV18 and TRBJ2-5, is NAGVMQNPRHLVRRRGQEARLRCSPMKGHSHVYWYRQLPEEGLKFMVYLQKENIIDESGMPKERFSAEFPKEGPSILRIQQVVRGDSAAYFCASSPGTSGRETQYFGPGTRLLVL.

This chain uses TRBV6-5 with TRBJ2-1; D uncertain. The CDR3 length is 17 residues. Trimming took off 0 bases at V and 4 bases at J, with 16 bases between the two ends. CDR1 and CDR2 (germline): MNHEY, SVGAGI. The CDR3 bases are TGTGCCAGCAGTTACTCGAATTCACGGAACATATACAATGAGCAGTTCTTC. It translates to CASSYSNSRNIYNEQFF.

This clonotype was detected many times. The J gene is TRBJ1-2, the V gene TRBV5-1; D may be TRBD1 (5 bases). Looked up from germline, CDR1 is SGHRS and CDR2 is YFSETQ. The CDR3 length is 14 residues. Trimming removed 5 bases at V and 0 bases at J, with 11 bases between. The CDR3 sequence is CASRTGPTNYGYTF. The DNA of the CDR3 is TGCGCCAGCAGGACGGGGCCTACTAACTATGGCTACACCTTC.

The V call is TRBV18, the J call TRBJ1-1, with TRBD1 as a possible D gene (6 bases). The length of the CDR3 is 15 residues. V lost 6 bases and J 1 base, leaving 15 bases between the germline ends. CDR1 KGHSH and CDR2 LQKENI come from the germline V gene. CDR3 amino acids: CASSAGAPRNTEAFF. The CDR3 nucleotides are TGTGCCAGCTCGGCGGGGGCCCCAAGGAACACTGAAGCTTTCTTT.

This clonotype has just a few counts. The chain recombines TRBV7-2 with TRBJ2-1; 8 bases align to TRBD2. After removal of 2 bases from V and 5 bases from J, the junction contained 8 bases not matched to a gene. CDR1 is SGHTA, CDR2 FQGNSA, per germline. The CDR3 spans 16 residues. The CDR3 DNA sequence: TGTGCCAGCAGCTTATCCCAACTAGCGGCTAACAATGAGCAGTTCTTC. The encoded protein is CASSLSQLAANNEQFF.

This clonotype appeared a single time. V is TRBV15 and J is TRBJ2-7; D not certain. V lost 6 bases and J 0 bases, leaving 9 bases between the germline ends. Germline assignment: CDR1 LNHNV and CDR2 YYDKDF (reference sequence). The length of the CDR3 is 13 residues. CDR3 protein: CATSASTSYEQYF. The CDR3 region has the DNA TGTGCCACCAGTGCCTCCACCTCCTACGAGCAGTACTTC.

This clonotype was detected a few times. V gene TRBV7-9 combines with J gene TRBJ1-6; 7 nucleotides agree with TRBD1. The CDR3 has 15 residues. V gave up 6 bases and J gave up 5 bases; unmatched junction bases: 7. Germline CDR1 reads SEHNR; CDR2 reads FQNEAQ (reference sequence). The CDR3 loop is CASRPGTANNSPLHF. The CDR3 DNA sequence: TGTGCCAGCAGACCCGGGACAGCTAATAATTCACCCCTCCACTTT.

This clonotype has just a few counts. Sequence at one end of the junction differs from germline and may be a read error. CDR3 sequence: CASSLELAGANEQFF. In DNA, the CDR3 is TGTGCCAGCAGCTTAGAATTAGCGGGAGCTAATGAGCAGTTCTTC. V and J are TRBV5-1 and TRBJ2-1, with 9 positions matching TRBD2. Germline V gives CDR1 SGHRS, CDR2 YFSETQ. CDR3 length equals 15 residues.

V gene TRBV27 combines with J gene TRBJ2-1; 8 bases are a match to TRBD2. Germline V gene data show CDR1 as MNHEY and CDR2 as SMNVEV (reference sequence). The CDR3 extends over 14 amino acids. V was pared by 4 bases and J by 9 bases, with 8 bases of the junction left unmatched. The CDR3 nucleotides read TGTGCCAGCAGTTACGGGGGGGGGATGTCTGAGCAGTTCTTC. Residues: CASSYGGGMSEQFF.

The CDR3 loop reads CASSSSGTAFGGYTF. In nucleotides, the CDR3 is TGTGCCAGCAGCTCGTCCGGGACGGCCTTCGGCGGCTACACCTTC. V is TRBV7-9 and J is TRBJ1-2, with a weak D call TRBD1 (5 bases). This CDR3 is 15 amino acids long. Germline CDR1 SEHNR, CDR2 FQNEAQ (reference sequence). V was shortened by 4 bases and J by 8 bases, with 20 bases between the two germline ends.

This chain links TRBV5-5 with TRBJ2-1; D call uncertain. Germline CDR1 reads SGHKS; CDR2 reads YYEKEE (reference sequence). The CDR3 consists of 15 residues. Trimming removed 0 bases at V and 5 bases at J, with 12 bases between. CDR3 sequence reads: CASSLVSGWDNEQFF. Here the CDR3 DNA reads TGTGCCAGCAGCTTGGTGTCAGGATGGGACAATGAGCAGTTCTTC.

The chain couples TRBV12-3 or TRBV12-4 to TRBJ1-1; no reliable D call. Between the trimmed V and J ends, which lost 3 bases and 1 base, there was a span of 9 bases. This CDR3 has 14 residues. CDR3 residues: CASSLKVTNTEAFF. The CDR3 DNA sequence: TGTGCCAGCAGTTTGAAGGTCACGAACACTGAAGCTTTCTTT.

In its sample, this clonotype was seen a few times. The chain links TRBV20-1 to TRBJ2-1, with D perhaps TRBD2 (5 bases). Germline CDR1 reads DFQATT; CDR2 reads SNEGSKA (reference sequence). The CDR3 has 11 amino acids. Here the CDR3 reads CPPLDWNEQFF. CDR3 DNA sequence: TGCCCCCCACTAGATTGGAATGAGCAGTTCTTC.

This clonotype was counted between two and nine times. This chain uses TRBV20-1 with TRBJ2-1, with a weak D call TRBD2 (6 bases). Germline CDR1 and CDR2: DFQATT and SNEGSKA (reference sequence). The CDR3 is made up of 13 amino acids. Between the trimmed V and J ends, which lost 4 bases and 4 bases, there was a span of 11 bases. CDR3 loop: CSAKASDYNEQFF. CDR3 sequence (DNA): TGCAGTGCTAAGGCTAGCGATTACAATGAGCAGTTCTTC.

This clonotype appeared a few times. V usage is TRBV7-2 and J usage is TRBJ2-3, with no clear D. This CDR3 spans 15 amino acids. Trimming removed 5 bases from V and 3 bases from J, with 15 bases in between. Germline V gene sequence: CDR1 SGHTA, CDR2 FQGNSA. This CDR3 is CASSSLNLGTDTQYF. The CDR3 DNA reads TGTGCCAGCAGCAGCTTAAACCTAGGAACAGATACGCAGTATTTT.

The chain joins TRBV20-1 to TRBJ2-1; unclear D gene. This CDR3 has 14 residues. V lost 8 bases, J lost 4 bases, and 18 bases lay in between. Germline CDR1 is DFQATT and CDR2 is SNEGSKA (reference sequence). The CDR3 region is CSTLEIAGYNEQFF. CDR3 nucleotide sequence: TGCAGTACTCTGGAGATAGCTGGATACAATGAGCAGTTCTTC.

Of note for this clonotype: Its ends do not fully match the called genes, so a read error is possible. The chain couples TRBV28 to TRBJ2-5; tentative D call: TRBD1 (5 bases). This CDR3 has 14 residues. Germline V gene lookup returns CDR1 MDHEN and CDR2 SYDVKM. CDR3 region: CASSPRVVGETRYF. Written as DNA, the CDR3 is TGTGCCAGCAGTCCCAGGGTGGTCGGAGAGACCCGGTACTTC.

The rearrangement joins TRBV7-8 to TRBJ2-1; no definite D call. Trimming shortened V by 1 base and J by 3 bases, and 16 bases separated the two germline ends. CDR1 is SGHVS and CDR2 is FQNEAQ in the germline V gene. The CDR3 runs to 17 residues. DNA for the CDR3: TGTGCCAGCAGCTTAGAGGGCGTGCAGGATCTCTACAATGAGCAGTTCTTC. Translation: CASSLEGVQDLYNEQFF.

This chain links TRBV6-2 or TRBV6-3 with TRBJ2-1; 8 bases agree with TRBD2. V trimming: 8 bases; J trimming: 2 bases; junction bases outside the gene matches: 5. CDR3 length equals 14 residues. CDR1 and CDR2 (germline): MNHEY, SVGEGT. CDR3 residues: CASGRGGPYNEQFF. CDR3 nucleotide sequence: TGTGCCAGCGGTCGGGGGGGCCCCTACAATGAGCAGTTCTTC.

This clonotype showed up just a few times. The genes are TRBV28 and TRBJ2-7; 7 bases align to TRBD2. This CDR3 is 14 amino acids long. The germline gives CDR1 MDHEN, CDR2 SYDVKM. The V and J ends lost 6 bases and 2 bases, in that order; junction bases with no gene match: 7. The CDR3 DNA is TGTGCCAGCAGAACCGGGGAGGGCGCCTACGAGCAGTACTTC. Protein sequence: CASRTGEGAYEQYF. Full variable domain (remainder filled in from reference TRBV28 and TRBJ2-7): DVKVTQSSRYLVKRTGEKVFLECVQDMDHENMFWYRQDPGLGLRLIYFSYDVKMKEKGDIPEGYSVSREKKERFSLILESASTNQTSMYLCASRTGEGAYEQYFGPGTRLTVT.

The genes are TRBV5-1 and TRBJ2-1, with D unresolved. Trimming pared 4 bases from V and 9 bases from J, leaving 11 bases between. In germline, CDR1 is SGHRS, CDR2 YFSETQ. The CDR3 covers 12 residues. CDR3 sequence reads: CASSGRGSEQFF. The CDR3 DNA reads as TGCGCCAGCAGCGGACGTGGTAGTGAGCAGTTCTTC.